This T cell receptor (beta chain) was captured in a study of CD8+ T cells in alopecia areata. At the level of the study: Each day, treated patients took oral tofacitinib twice, at 5 to 10 mg per dose.

The CDR3 runs to 10 residues. Looked up from germline, CDR1 is GTSNPN and CDR2 is SVGIG (reference sequence). The V gene lost 5 bases and the J gene lost 7 bases, with 8 bases spanning the gap. Treatment specified: oral pan-JAK inhibitor, 5-10 mg twice daily. The investigators collected lesional scalp punch biopsies and peripheral blood from alopecia areata patients. Using a FACSAria, the CD4+ and CD8+ T cells were sorted from the PBMCs. Once RNA had been extracted, it was reverse transcribed into cDNA to act as the sequencing template. Sequencing was performed with immunoSEQ multiplex PCR; in TCRdb, only in-frame clones are kept and a portion is missing. The table includes some 180,000 clones, about 53% detected once.

The clonotype was recovered from a human donor with alopecia areata. The starting material was CD8+ T cells sorted from blood, obtained at week 24, from a patient treated with tofacitinib. The J gene is TRBJ1-2, the V gene TRBV30; D remains unclear. CDR3 bases: TGTGCCTGGCTAGCCACTGGCTACACCTTC. Its protein product is CAWLATGYTF.